This entry features one T cell receptor (beta chain) sequence. The entry originates in a study of blood T cell repertoires in COVID-19. On the study more broadly: Italy, Spain and the United States were the sources of the convalescent and acute COVID-19 samples. PBMCs, B-cell-depleted T cells, or T cells provided the cDNA or gDNA that made up the material.

The germline V gene encodes CDR1 MGHRA and CDR2 YSYEKL. After removal of 6 bases from V and 1 base from J, the junction contained 6 bases not matched to a gene. The CDR3 is 15 residues long. The assay was immunoSEQ multiplex PCR, and TCRdb's table has in-frame clones only and misses some. The data contain 45,000 to 55,000 clones, about four fifths of them seen just once; the ten biggest clones take up 5.2%. The chain joins TRBV4-1 to TRBJ2-1, with 7 bases that match TRBD2. The sample taken for sequencing was peripheral blood. This TCR derives from a human donor in a cohort sampled during active COVID-19. CDR3 loop: CASSPGGGSYNEQFF. DNA of the CDR3: TGCGCCAGCAGTCCCGGCGGGGGATCCTACAATGAGCAGTTCTTC.